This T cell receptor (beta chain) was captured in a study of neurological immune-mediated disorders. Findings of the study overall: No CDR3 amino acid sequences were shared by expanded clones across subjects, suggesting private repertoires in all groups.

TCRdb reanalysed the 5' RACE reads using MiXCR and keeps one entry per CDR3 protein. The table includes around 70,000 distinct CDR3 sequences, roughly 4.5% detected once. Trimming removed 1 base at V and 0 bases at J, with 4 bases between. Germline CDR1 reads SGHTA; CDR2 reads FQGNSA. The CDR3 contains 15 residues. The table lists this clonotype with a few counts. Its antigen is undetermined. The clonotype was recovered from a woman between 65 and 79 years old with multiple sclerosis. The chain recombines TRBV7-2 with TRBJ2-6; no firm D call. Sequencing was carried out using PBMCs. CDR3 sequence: CASSLGISGANVLTF. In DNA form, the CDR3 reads TGTGCCAGCAGCTTAGGTATCTCTGGGGCCAACGTCCTGACTTTC.